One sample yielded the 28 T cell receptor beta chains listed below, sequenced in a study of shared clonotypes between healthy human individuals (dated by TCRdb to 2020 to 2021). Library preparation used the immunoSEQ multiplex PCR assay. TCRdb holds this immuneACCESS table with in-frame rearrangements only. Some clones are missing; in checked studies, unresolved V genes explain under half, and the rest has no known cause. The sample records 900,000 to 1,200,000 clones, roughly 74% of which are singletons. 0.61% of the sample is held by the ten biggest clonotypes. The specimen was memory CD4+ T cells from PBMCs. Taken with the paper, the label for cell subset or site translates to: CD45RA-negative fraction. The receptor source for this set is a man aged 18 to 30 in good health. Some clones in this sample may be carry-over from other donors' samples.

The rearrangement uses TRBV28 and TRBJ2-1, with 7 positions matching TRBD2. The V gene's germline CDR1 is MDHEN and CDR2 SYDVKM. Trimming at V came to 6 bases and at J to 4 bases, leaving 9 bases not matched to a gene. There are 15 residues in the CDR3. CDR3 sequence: CASRRSGKIYNEQFF. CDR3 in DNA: TGTGCCAGCAGAAGAAGCGGGAAGATTTACAATGAGCAGTTCTTC.

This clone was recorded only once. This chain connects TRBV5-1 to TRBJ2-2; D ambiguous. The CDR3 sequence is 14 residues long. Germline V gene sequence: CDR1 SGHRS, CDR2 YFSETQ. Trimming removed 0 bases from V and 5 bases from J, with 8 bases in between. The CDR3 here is CASSLAYGTGELFF. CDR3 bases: TGCGCCAGCAGCTTGGCTTACGGAACCGGGGAGCTGTTTTTT.

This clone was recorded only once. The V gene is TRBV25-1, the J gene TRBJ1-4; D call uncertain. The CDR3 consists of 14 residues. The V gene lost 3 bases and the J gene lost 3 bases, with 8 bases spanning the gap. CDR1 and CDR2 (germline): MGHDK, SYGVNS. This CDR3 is CASSDYPSNEKLFF. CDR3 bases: TGTGCCAGCAGTGATTACCCCTCTAATGAAAAACTGTTTTTT.

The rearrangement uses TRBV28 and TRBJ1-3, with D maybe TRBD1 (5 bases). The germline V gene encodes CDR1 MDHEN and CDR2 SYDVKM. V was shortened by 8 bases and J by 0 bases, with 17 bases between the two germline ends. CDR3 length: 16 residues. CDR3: CASSPAGFSSGNTIYF. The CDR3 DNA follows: TGTGCCAGCTCTCCCGCAGGGTTTTCCTCTGGAAACACCATATATTTT.

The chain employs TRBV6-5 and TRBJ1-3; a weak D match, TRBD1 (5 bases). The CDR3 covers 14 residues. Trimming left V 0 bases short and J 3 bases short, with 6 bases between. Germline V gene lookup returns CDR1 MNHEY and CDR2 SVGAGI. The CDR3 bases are TGTGCCAGCAGTTACTCTAGGGGTGGAAACACCATATATTTT. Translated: CASSYSRGGNTIYF.

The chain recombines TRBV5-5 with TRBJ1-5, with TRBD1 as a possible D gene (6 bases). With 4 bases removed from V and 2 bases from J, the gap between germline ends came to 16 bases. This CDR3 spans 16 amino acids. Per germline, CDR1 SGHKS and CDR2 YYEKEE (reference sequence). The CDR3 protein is CASSLYGGGGNQPQHF. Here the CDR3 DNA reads TGTGCCAGCAGCCTATACGGAGGGGGGGGCAATCAGCCCCAGCATTTT.

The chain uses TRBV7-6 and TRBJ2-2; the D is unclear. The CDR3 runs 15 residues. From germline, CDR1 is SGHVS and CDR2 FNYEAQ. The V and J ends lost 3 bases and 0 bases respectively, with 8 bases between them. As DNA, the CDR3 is TGTGCCAGCAGCTTCGAAGTTTCGAACACCGGGGAGCTGTTTTTT. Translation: CASSFEVSNTGELFF.

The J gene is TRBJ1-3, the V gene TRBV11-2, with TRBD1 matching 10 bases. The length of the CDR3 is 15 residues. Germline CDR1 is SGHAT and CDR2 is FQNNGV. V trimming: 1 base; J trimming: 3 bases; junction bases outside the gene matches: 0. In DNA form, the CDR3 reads TGTGCCAGCAGCTTAGGGACAGGGGGTGGAAACACCATATATTTT. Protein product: CASSLGTGGGNTIYF. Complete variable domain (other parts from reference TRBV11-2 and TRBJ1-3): EAGVAQSPRYKIIEKRQSVAFWCNPISGHATLYWYQQILGQGPKLLIQFQNNGVVDDSQLPKDRFSAERLKGVDSTLKIQPAKLEDSAVYLCASSLGTGGGNTIYFGEGSWLTVV.

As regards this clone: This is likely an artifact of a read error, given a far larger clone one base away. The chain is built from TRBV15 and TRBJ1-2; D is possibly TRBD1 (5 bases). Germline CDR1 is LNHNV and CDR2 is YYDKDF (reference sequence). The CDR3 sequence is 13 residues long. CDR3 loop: CATNRDEGEGYTF. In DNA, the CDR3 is TGTGCCACCAACAGAGATGAAGGGGAGGGCTACACCTTC.

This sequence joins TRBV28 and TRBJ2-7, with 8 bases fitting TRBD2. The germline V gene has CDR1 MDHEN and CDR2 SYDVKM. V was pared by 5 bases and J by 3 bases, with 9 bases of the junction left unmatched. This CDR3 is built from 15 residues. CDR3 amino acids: CASSPPVAGYYEQYF. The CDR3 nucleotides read TGTGCCAGCAGTCCCCCGGTAGCGGGATACTACGAGCAGTACTTC.

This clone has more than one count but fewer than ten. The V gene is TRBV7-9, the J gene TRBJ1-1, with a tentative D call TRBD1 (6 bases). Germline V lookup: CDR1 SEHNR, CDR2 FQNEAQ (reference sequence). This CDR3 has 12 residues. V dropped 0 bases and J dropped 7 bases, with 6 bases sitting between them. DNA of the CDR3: TGTGCCAGCAGCTTAGCGACAGGTGAAGCTTTCTTT. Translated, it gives CASSLATGEAFF.

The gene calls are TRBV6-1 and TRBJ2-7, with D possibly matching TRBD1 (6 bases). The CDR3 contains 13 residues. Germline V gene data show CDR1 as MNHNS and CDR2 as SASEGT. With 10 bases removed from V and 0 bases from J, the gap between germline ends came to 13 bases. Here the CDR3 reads CAITDRNSYEQYF. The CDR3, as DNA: TGTGCCATCACGGACAGAAACTCCTACGAGCAGTACTTC.

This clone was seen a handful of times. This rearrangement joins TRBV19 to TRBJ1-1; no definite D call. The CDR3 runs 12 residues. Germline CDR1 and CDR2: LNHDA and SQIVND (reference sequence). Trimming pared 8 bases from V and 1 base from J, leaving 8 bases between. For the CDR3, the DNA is TGTGCCAGTGTACAGTGGAACACTGAAGCTTTCTTT. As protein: CASVQWNTEAFF.

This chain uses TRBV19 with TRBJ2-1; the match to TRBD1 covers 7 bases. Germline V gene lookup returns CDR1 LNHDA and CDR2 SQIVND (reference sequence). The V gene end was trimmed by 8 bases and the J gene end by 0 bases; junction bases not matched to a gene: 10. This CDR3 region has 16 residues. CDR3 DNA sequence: TGTGCCAGTGAGAGTCGGACAGGCAGCTCCTACAATGAGCAGTTCTTC. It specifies CASESRTGSSYNEQFF.

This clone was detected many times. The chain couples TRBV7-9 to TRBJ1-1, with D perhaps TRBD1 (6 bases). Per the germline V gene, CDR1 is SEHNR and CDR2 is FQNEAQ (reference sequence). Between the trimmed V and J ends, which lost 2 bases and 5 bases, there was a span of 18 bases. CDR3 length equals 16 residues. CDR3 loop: CASSLRSGRGNTEAFF. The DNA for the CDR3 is TGTGCCAGCAGCTTAAGATCGGGCAGGGGAAATACTGAAGCTTTCTTT. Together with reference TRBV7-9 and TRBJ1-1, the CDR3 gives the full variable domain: DTGVSQNPRHKITKRGQNVTFRCDPISEHNRLYWYRQTLGQGPEFLTYFQNEAQLEKSRLLSDRFSAERPKGSFSTLEIQRTEQGDSAMYLCASSLRSGRGNTEAFFGQGTRLTVV.

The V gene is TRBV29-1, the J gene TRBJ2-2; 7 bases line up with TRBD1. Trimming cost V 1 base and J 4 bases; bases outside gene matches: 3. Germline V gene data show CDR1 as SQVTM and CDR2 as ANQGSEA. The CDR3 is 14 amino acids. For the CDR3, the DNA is TGCAGCGTTGAAGGGACAGGCACCACCGGGGAGCTGTTTTTT. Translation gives CSVEGTGTTGELFF.

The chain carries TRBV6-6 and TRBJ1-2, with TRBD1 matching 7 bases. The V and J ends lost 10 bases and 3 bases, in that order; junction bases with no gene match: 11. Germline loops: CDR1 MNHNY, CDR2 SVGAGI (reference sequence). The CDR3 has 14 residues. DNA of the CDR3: TGTGCCACCCTCCAGACAGGGTCGGACTATGGCTACACCTTC. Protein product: CATLQTGSDYGYTF.

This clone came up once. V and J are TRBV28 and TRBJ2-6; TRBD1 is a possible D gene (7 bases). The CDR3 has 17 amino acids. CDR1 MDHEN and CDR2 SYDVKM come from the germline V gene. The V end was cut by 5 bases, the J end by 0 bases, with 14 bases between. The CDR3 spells CASSRRGQSSGANVLTF. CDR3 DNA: TGTGCCAGCAGTAGGCGGGGACAGAGCTCTGGGGCCAACGTCCTGACTTTC.

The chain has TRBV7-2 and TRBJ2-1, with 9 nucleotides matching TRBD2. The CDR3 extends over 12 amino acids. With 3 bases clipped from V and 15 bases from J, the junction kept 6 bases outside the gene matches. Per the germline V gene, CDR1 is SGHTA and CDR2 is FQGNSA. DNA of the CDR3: TGTGCCAGCAGCTTTAGCGGGAGTGTCCCGTTCTTC. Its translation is CASSFSGSVPFF.

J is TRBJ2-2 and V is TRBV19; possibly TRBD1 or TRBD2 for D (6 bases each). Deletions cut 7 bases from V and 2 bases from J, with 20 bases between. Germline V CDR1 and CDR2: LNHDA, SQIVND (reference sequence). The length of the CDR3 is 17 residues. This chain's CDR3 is CASTHRVAALNTGELFF. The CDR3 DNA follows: TGTGCCAGTACCCACAGGGTAGCGGCGCTTAACACCGGGGAGCTGTTTTTT.

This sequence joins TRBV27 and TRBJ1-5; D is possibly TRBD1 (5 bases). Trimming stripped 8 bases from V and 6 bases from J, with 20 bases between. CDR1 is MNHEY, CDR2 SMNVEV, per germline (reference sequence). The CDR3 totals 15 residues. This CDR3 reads CASAEAGSSGQPQHF. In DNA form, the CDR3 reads TGTGCCAGCGCTGAGGCAGGGTCCTCGGGTCAGCCCCAGCATTTT.

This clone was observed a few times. In DNA, the CDR3 is TGTGCCAGCAGCTTAACAAGGCGGGGCAACACTGAAGCTTTCTTT. Its protein product is CASSLTRRGNTEAFF. The chain has TRBV7-2 and TRBJ1-1; D is perhaps TRBD1 (5 bases). CDR3 size: 15 residues. Germline-derived CDR1 and CDR2 are SGHTA and FQGNSA. The V and J ends lost 2 bases and 2 bases respectively, with 12 bases between them.

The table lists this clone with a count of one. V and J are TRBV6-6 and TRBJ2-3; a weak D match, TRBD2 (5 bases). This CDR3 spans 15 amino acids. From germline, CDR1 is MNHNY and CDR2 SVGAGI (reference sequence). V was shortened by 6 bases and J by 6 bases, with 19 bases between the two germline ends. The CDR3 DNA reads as TGTGCCAGCAGCATCCTGAACAGCCAGCGGGATACGCAGTATTTT. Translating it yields CASSILNSQRDTQYF.

CDR3 sequence: CASSVSQPTGELFF. Here the CDR3 DNA reads TGTGCCAGCAGTGTAAGTCAGCCCACCGGGGAGCTGTTTTTT. The V gene is TRBV6-1, the J gene TRBJ2-2; no clear D. Per germline, CDR1 MNHNS and CDR2 SASEGT. V was cut by 4 bases and J by 4 bases, with 10 bases left in between. CDR3 length: 14 amino acids.

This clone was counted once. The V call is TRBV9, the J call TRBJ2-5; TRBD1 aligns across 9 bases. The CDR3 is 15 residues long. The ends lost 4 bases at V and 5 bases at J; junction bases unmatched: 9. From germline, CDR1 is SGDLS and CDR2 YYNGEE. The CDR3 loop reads CASSPTDRGVETQYF. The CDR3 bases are TGTGCCAGCAGCCCCACGGACAGGGGTGTGGAGACCCAGTACTTC.

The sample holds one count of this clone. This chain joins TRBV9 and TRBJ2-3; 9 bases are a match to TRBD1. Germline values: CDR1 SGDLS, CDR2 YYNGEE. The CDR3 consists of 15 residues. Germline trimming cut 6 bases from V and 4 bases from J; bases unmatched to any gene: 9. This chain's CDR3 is CASTQADRGADTQYF. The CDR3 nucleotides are TGTGCCAGCACCCAGGCGGACAGGGGAGCAGATACGCAGTATTTT.

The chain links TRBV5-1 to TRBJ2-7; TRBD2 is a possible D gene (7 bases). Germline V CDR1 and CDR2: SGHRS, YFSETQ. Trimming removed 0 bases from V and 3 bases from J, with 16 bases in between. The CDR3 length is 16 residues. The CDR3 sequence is CASSLDGGGGGYEQYF. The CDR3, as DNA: TGCGCCAGCAGCTTGGACGGCGGCGGGGGCGGCTACGAGCAGTACTTC.

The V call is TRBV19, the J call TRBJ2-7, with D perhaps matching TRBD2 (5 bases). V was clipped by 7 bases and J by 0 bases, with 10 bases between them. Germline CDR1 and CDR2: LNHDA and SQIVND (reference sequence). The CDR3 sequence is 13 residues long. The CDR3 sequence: CASTRGPSYEQYF. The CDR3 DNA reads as TGTGCCAGTACAAGAGGGCCCTCCTACGAGCAGTACTTC.